This T cell receptor (beta chain) was sequenced in a study of blood T cell repertoires in COVID-19 (dated by TCRdb to 2020 to 2021). Regarding the study in general: Collaborator samples came from the United States, Italy and Spain and covered acute and convalescent phases of COVID-19. The dataset comprised deeply sampled blood TCRbeta repertoires from subjects exposed to, actively infected with, or recovered from COVID-19. The sample metadata nearly always contained a de-identified subject ID, COVID-19 status, age in years and sex. Where HLA class I and class II types were available, the types were taken from metadata supplied by the sample provider, not from assay-based typing. Samples were obtained from the ongoing ImmuneRACE study (first 160 participants) and from approximately 1,200 subjects provided by 6 global collaborators. The repertoires were released in a freely available public database intended as a resource for research on the immune response to SARS-CoV-2. The prospective study material was composed of cDNA or gDNA derived from T cells, B-cell-depleted T cells, or PBMCs.

The CDR3 spans 12 residues, from the cysteine through the phenylalanine. Just the 36-base CDR3 DNA is kept, in frame starting at base 1. Relative to germline, V is missing 5 bases and J is missing 3 bases, with 0 bases of the junction outside any gene match. The immunoSEQ Assay, a bias-controlled multiplex PCR, was used to amplify TCRbeta CDR3 regions from genomic DNA. In the paper's pipeline: The number of nucleated cells in each sample was estimated from the amplification of reference gene primers within the assay. To quantify the absolute abundance of each unique TCRbeta CDR3 rearrangement, sequence reads were collapsed and filtered. For each sample, productive Simpson clonality was calculated by taking the square root of Simpson's diversity index across productive rearrangements. The clones in this table, taken by TCRdb from immuneACCESS, are in-frame only. Not every clone is retained; where verified, under half of the shortfall comes from an unresolved V gene, and the cause of the rest is unknown. The D gene and trimming were derived from the DNA, and the V and J assignments and clone size from that table. The sample includes 200,000 to 300,000 clones, with approximately 92% observed a single time. 2% to 3% of the sample belongs to the ten largest clones.

The full study reports these points: The quantity of clinical and demographic metadata differed by source and by participant and was supplied without curation.

Concerning this clone: It lacks a known antigen. Base qualities are not recorded, but no much larger clone differs from it by a single base.

One collaborating source in Seattle enrolled patients during active infection and followed them longitudinally through the course of disease. Whole blood was collected in K2EDTA tubes by collaborating institutions according to the institutions' own protocols. For TCRbeta analysis, collaborators shipped samples as frozen whole blood, isolated PBMCs, or DNA extracted from either of those sample types. This sequence was found in a person aged 18-35 years with COVID-19, enrolled during active disease. The sample was peripheral blood. The chain is assembled from TRBV12-3 or TRBV12-4 and TRBJ2-5; TRBD2 aligns with 7 central bases. The CDR3 protein: CASSGLEETQYF. The DNA sequence reads TGTGCCAGCAGTGGACTAGAAGAGACCCAGTACTTC.